The source of this TCR beta chain is a study of blood T cell repertoires in COVID-19. Turning to the study itself: Material from acute and convalescent COVID-19 was sourced from the United States, Italy and Spain. From T cells, B-cell-depleted T cells, or PBMCs came the material, which was cDNA or gDNA.

Clones were read by immunoSEQ multiplex PCR, and TCRdb kept only the in-frame ones, dropping some. The table has approximately 300,000 clones, approximately 90% seen once; the top ten hold about 3.9%. This CDR3 is 13 amino acids long. The J segment lost 6 bases and the V segment lost 1 base, leaving 1 base of the junction unmatched. The sequencing sample was made of peripheral blood. The V call is TRBV12-3 or TRBV12-4, the J call TRBJ1-2; 8 bases match TRBD1. This TCR was sampled from a woman aged 50 to 60 with active or convalescent COVID-19. In nucleotides, the CDR3 is TGTGCCAGCAGTTTAGGGACAGGGCATGGCTACACCTTC. Its protein product is CASSLGTGHGYTF.